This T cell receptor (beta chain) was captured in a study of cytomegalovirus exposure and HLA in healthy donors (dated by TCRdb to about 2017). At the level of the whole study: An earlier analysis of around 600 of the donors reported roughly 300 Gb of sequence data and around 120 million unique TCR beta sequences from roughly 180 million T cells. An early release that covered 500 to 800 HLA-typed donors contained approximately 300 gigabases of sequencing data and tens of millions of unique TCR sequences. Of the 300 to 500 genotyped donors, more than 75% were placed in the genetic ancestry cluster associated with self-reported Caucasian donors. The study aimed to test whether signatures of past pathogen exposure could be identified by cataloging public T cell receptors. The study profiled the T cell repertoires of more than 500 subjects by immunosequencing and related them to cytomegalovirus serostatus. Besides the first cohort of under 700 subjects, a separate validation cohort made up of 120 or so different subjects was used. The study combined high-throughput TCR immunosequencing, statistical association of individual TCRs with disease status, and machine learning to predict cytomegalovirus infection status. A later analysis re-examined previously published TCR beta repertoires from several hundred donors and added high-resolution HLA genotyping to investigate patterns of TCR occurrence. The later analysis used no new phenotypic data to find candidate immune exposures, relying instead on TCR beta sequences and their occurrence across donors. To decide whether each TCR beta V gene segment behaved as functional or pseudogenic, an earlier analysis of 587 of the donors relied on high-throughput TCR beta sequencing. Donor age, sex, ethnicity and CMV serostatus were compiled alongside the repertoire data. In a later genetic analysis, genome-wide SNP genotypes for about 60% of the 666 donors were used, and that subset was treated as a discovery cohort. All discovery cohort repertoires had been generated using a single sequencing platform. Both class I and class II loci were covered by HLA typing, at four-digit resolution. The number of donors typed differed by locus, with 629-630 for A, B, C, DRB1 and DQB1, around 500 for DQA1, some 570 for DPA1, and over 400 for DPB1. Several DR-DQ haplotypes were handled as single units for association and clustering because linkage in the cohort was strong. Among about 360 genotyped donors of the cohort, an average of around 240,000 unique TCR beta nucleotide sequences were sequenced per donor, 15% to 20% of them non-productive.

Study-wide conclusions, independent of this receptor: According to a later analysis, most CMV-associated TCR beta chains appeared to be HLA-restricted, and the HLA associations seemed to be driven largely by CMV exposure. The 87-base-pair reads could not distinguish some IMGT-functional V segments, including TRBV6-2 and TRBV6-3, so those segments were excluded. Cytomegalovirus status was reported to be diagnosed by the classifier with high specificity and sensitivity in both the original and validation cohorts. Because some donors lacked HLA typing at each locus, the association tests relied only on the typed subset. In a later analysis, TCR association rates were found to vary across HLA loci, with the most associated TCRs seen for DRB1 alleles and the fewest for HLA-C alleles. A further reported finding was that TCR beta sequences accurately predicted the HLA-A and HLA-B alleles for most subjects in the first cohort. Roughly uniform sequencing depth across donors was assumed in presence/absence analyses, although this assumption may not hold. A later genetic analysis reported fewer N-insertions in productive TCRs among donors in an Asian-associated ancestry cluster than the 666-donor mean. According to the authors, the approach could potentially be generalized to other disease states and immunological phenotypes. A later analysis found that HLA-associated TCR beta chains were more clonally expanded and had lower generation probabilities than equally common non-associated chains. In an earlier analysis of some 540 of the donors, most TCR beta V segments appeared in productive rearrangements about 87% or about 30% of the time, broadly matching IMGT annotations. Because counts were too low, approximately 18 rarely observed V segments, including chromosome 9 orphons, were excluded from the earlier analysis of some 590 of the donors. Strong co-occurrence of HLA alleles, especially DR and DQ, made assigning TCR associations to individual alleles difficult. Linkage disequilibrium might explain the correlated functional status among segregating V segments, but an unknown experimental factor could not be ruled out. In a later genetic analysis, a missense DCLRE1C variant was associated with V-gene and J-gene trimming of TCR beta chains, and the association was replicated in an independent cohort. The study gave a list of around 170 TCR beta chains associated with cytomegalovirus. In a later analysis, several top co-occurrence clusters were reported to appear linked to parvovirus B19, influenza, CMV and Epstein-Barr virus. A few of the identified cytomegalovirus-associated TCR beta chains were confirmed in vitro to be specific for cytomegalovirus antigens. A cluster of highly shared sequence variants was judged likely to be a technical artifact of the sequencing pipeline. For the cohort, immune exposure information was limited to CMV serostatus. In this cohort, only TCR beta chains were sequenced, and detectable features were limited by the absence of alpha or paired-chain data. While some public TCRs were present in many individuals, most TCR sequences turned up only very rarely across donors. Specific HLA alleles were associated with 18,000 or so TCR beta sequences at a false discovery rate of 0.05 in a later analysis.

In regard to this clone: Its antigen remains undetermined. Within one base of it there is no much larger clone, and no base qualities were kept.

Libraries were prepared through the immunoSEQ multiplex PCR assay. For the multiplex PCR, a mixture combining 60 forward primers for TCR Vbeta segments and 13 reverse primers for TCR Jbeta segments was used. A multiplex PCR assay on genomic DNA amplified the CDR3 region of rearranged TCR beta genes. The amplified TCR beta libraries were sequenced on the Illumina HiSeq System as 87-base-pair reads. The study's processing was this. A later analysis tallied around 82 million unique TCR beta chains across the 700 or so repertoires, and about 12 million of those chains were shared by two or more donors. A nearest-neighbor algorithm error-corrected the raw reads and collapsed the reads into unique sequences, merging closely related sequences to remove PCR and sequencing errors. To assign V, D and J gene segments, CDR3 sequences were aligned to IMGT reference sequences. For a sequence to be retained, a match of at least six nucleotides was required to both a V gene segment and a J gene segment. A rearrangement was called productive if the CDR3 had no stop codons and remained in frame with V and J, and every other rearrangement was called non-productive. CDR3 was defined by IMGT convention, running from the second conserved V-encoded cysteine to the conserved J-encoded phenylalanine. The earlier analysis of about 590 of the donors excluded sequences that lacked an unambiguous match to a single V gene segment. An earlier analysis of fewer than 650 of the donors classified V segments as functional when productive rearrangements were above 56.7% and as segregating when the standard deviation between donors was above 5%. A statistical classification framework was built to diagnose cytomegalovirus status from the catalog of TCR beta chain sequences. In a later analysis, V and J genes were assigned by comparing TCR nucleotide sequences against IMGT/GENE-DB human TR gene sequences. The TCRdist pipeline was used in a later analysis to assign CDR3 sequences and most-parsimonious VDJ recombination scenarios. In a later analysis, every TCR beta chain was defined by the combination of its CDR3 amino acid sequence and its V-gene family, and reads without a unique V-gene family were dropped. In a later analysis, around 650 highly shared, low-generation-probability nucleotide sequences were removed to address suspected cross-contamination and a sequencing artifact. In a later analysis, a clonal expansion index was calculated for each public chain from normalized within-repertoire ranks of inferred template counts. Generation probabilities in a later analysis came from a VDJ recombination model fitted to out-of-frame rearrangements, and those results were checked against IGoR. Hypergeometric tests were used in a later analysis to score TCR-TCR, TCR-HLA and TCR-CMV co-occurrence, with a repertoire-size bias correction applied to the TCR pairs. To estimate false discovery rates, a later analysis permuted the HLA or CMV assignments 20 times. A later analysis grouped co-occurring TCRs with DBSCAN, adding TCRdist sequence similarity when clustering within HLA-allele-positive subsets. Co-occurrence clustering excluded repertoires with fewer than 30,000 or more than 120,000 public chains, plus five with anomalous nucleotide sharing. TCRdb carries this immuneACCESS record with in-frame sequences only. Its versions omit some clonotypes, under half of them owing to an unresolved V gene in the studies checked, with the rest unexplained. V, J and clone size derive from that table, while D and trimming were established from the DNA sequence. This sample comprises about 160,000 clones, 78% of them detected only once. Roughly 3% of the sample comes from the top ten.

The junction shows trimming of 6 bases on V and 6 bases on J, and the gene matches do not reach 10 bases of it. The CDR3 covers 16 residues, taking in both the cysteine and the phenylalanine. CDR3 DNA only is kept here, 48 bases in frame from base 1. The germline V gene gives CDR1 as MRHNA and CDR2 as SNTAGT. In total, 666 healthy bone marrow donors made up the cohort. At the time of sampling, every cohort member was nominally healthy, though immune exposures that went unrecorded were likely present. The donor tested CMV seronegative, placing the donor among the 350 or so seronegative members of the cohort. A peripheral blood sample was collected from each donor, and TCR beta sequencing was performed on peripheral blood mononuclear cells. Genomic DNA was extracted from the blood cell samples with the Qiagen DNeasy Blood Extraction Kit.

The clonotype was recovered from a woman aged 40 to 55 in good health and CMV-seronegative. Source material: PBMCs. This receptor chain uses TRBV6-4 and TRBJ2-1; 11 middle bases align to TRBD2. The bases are TGTGCCAGCAGCTTTAGCGGGGGGGCCAGTCCCAATGAGCAGTTCTTC. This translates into CASSFSGGASPNEQFF.